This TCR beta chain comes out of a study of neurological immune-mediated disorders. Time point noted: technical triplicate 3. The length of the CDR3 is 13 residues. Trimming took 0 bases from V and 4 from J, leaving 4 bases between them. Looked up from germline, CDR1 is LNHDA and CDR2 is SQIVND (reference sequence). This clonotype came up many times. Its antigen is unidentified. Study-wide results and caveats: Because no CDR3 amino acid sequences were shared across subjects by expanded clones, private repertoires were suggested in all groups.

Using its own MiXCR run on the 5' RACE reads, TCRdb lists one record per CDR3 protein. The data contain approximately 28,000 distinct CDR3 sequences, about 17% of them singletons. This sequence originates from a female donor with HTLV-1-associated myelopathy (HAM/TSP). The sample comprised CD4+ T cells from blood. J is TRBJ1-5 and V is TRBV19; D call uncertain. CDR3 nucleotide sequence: TGTGCCAGTAGTATAGACGTTAATCAGCCCCAGCATTTT. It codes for CASSIDVNQPQHF.